This T cell receptor beta chain was captured in a study of memory CD4+ T cells and cytomegalovirus serostatus. Study overall: Healthy Belgian adult donors included about nine CMV-positive and some 24 CMV-negative people.

In the case of this clone: Its antigen is as yet unknown.

The sort gate was single viable CD3+CD4+CD8-CD45RO+ cells for memory CD4+ T cells. The repertoire was sequenced with immunoSEQ multiplex PCR; TCRdb's copy has only in-frame clones and lacks some. The sample contains tens of thousands of clones, roughly 79% of which appear only once. J gave up 3 bases and V 1 base, and 4 bases lay outside the gene matches. Germline values: CDR1 SGHTA, CDR2 FQGNSA. The CDR3 runs to 15 residues. Study-level findings and limits: Of 150 to 200 reported CMV TCRbeta sequences, some 67 were found in memory CD4+ repertoires.

The chain uses TRBV7-2 and TRBJ2-7, with TRBD1 matching over 9 bases. Source material: memory CD4+ T cells from blood. The receptor's source is an adult in good health and CMV-seronegative. CDR3 sequence (DNA): TGTGCCAGCAGCTTAGGGTGGACAGGGGACTACGAGCAGTACTTC. This translates into CASSLGWTGDYEQYF.